The 17 T cell receptor beta chains given below trace back to one sample, sequenced in a study of cytomegalovirus exposure and HLA in healthy donors. PCR employed 60 Vbeta and 13 Jbeta primers. Sequencing was performed with immunoSEQ multiplex PCR; in TCRdb, only in-frame clones are kept and a portion is missing. Of roughly 58,000 clones listed, roughly 80% are singletons. The sample comprised PBMCs. Receptors were obtained from a human donor in good health.

This chain connects TRBV28 to TRBJ2-3; D not certain. The V end was cut by 2 bases, the J end by 0 bases, with 3 bases between. The CDR3 spans 13 residues. In germline, CDR1 is MDHEN, CDR2 SYDVKM. DNA for the CDR3: TGTGCCAGCAGTTTACCTAGCACAGATACGCAGTATTTT. This encodes CASSLPSTDTQYF.

V is TRBV10-3 and J is TRBJ2-5; 12 nucleotides agree with TRBD2. Unmatched junction bases numbered 9, after V lost 6 bases and J lost 7 bases. Germline-derived CDR1 and CDR2 are ENHRY and SYGVKD. The CDR3 is 15 amino acids. The CDR3 here is CAISMTSGGLGTQYF. DNA for the CDR3: TGTGCCATCAGCATGACTAGCGGGGGACTCGGGACCCAGTACTTC.

The chain combines TRBV19 with TRBJ2-5, with 8 nucleotides matching TRBD2. Trimming at V came to 6 bases and at J to 4 bases, leaving 10 bases not matched to a gene. The CDR3 is 15 amino acids. CDR1 and CDR2 (germline): LNHDA, SQIVND (reference sequence). The CDR3 here is CASSLGAGGRETQYF. Written as DNA, the CDR3 is TGTGCCAGTAGCTTAGGTGCGGGAGGCCGAGAGACCCAGTACTTC.

J is TRBJ2-5 and V is TRBV12-5, with 12 nucleotides matching TRBD2. Germline values: CDR1 LGHNT, CDR2 FRNRAP. The V segment lost 6 bases and the J segment 0 bases; nucleotides outside the gene matches: 11. The CDR3 loop spans 18 amino acids. CDR3 nucleotide sequence: TGTGCTAGTGGCTCAAGACTAGCGGGGGAGATTAACCAAGAGACCCAGTACTTC. Its protein is CASGSRLAGEINQETQYF.

The chain has TRBV2 and TRBJ1-2; D remains ambiguous. V lost 4 bases, J lost 6 bases, and 12 bases lay in between. The CDR3 sequence is 13 residues long. Germline CDR1 reads SNHLY; CDR2 reads FYNNEI. CDR3 DNA sequence: TGTGCCAGCAGTGTGCTGGGAGTGAATGGCTACACCTTC. Amino acid sequence: CASSVLGVNGYTF.

CDR3 loop: CASSMRVGGRAEAFF. In DNA, the CDR3 is TGTGCCAGTAGTATGAGGGTGGGGGGTAGAGCTGAAGCTTTCTTT. The rearrangement joins TRBV19 to TRBJ1-1; a possible D gene is TRBD1 (5 bases). V dropped 3 bases and J dropped 6 bases, with 17 bases sitting between them. CDR3 size: 15 residues. Looked up from germline, CDR1 is LNHDA and CDR2 is SQIVND (reference sequence).

V usage is TRBV12-5 and J usage is TRBJ1-5; tentative D call: TRBD1 (5 bases). Germline V gives CDR1 LGHNT, CDR2 FRNRAP. Between the trimmed V and J ends, which lost 5 bases and 3 bases, there was a span of 14 bases. The CDR3 sequence is 15 residues long. The CDR3 protein is CASGGGGLNNQPQHF. In nucleotides, the CDR3 is TGTGCTAGTGGTGGGGGTGGACTAAACAATCAGCCCCAGCATTTT. Supplemented by reference TRBV12-5 and TRBJ1-5, the full variable domain reads DARVTQTPRHKVTEMGQEVTMRCQPILGHNTVFWYRQTMMQGLELLAYFRNRAPLDDSGMPKDRFSAEMPDATLATLKIQPSEPRDSAVYFCASGGGGLNNQPQHFGDGTRLSIL.

This chain uses TRBV14 with TRBJ2-2, with D perhaps TRBD2 (6 bases). V shed 4 bases and J shed 6 bases, with 18 bases lying between them. The CDR3 has 16 residues. CDR1 and CDR2 (germline): SGHDN, FVKESK. CDR3 sequence reads: CASSPRIGGYPGELFF. For the CDR3, the DNA is TGTGCCAGCAGCCCCCGGATCGGAGGGTACCCCGGGGAGCTGTTTTTT.

This clone was seen only once. The gene calls are TRBV28 and TRBJ1-6, with TRBD1 identical over 9 bases. Germline CDR1 reads MDHEN; CDR2 reads SYDVKM. After removal of 8 bases from V and 9 bases from J, the junction contained 5 bases not matched to a gene. The CDR3 contains 13 residues. The CDR3 reads CASHRDRASPLHF. CDR3 in DNA: TGTGCCAGCCACCGGGACAGGGCTTCACCCCTCCACTTT.

This clone came up a few times. J is TRBJ2-7 and V is TRBV19, with a tentative D call TRBD1 (6 bases). Germline lookup yields CDR1 LNHDA and CDR2 SQIVND (reference sequence). The CDR3 spans 20 residues. The germline V and J ends were trimmed by 7 bases and 3 bases, with 34 bases remaining between them. CDR3 residues: CASITGGQLVRADILYEQYF. DNA for the CDR3: TGTGCCAGTATTACTGGCGGACAGTTGGTACGTGCAGATATCCTCTACGAGCAGTACTTC.

V gene TRBV30 combines with J gene TRBJ1-6, with a possible D match to TRBD1 (5 bases). V lost 7 bases to trimming and J lost 6 bases, with 16 bases between them. The CDR3 sequence is 14 residues long. Germline loops: CDR1 GTSNPN, CDR2 SVGIG (reference sequence). The DNA for the CDR3 is TGTGCCTCCCCCCTGGGGGGGATTAATTCACCCCTCCACTTT. This sequence encodes CASPLGGINSPLHF. Full variable domain (rest looked up from reference TRBV30 and TRBJ1-6): SQTIHQWPATLVQPVGSPLSLECTVEGTSNPNLYWYRQAAGRGLQLLFYSVGIGQISSEVPQNLSASRPQDRQFILSSKKLLLSDSGFYLCASPLGGINSPLHFGNGTRLTVT.

The J gene is TRBJ2-1, the V gene TRBV11-3, with 7 nucleotides matching TRBD2. Germline V gene lookup returns CDR1 SGHNT and CDR2 YENEEA. CDR3 length: 19 amino acids. V was pared by 0 bases and J by 1 base, with 12 bases of the junction left unmatched. CDR3 loop: CASSLEVVQRDRSYNEQFF. CDR3 coding DNA: TGTGCCAGCAGCTTAGAGGTGGTCCAGCGGGACCGATCCTACAATGAGCAGTTCTTC.

The chain couples TRBV10-3 to TRBJ1-3, with 8 bases that match TRBD1. With V trimmed by 4 bases and J by 0 bases, 2 bases remained unmatched. Germline V lookup: CDR1 ENHRY, CDR2 SYGVKD. The length of the CDR3 is 15 residues. CDR3 amino acids: CAISGDRRSGNTIYF. CDR3 DNA: TGTGCCATCAGTGGGGACAGGCGCTCTGGAAACACCATATATTTT.

V and J are TRBV27 and TRBJ2-5; 11 nucleotides match TRBD1. The CDR3 totals 14 residues. Germline V gene sequence: CDR1 MNHEY, CDR2 SMNVEV (reference sequence). The J segment lost 4 bases and the V segment lost 2 bases, leaving 0 bases of the junction unmatched. The CDR3 region is CASSLGTGGETQYF. The CDR3 DNA reads as TGTGCCAGCAGTTTAGGGACAGGGGGAGAGACCCAGTACTTC.

The rearrangement joins TRBV4-3 to TRBJ1-1; D remains unclear. The CDR3 covers 12 residues. CDR1 is LGHNA and CDR2 is YSLEER in the germline V gene. Trimming took off 2 bases at V and 7 bases at J, with 8 bases between the two ends. CDR3 residues: CASSQFRGEAFF. CDR3 sequence (DNA): TGCGCCAGCAGCCAATTCCGGGGTGAAGCTTTCTTT.

This chain links TRBV2 with TRBJ2-7; perhaps TRBD1 as D (6 bases). The CDR3 extends over 14 amino acids. V gave up 3 bases and J gave up 2 bases, with 11 bases separating them. Germline V CDR1 and CDR2: SNHLY, FYNNEI. In DNA, the CDR3 is TGTGCCAGCAGTGATCAGGGGCTCACCTACGAGCAGTACTTC. Its protein product is CASSDQGLTYEQYF.

This clone was observed a single time. The V and J genes are TRBV10-1 and TRBJ2-1; D is perhaps TRBD2 (6 bases). This CDR3 spans 16 amino acids. Germline loops: CDR1 WNHNN, CDR2 SYGVQD (reference sequence). V gave up 0 bases and J gave up 6 bases, with 15 bases separating them. CDR3 loop: CASSESGEVRVNEQFF. The CDR3 DNA sequence: TGCGCCAGCAGTGAGTCTGGGGAGGTACGGGTCAATGAGCAGTTCTTC.